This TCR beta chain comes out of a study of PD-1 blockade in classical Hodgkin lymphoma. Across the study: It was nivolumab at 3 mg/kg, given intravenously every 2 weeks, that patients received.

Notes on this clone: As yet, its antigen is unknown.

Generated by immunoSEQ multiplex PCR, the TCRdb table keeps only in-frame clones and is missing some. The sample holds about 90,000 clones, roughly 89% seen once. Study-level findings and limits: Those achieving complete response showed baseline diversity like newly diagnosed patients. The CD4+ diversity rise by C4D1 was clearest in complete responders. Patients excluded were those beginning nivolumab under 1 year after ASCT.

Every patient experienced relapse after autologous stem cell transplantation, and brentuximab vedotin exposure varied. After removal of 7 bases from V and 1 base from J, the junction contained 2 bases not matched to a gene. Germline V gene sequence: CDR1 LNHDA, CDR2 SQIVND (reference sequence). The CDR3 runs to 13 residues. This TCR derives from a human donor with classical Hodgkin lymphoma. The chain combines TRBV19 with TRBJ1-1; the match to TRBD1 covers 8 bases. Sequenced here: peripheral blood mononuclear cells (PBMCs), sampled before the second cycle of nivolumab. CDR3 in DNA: TGTGCCAGTACGGACAGGGCGAACACTGAAGCTTTCTTT. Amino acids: CASTDRANTEAFF.